The sample holds many counts of the clone carrying this T cell receptor (beta chain). Its antigen is not known. The data were taken from a study of CD8 T cells in ankylosing spondylitis. Study-wide findings and caveats: Several highly homologous variants made up a TCR beta motif, and this motif appeared characteristic of ankylosing spondylitis blood. Past research had described some motif variants in reactive arthritis synovial fluid and blood.

The CDR3 loop spans 13 amino acids. Per germline, CDR1 SGHVS and CDR2 FQNEAQ. Trimming cost V 5 bases and J 6 bases; bases outside gene matches: 5. Libraries for TCR beta were made by quantitative 5'-RACE with molecular barcodes. In TCRdb, the 5' RACE reads were re-called with MiXCR into one record per CDR3 protein. The top ten clones hold 4.5% to 5.5% of a sample with approximately 88,000 distinct CDR3 sequences, 8.5% to 9% of them seen once. The source of this sequence is a male donor with ankylosing spondylitis or in good health (not recorded which). Sequenced input: blood, either unsorted or a sorted T cell fraction (not recorded which). J is TRBJ1-2 and V is TRBV7-8; TRBD1 matches 8 bases. CDR3: CASSKTGDHGYTF. The CDR3 DNA sequence: TGTGCCAGCAGCAAGACAGGGGATCATGGCTACACCTTC. The whole variable domain, filled in from reference TRBV7-8 and TRBJ1-2, reads GAGVSQSPRYKVAKRGQDVALRCDPISGHVSLFWYQQALGQGPEFLTYFQNEAQLDKSGLPSDRFFAERPEGSVSTLKIQRTQQEDSAVYLCASSKTGDHGYTFGSGTRLTVV.